The clone carrying this T cell receptor (beta chain) was seen more than once but under ten times. The PCR employed 60 Vbeta primers together with 13 Jbeta primers. This table comes from immunoSEQ multiplex PCR, and its TCRdb copy is limited to in-frame clones, with some not included. The sample lists about 270,000 clones, about 75% occurring once. This entry is derived from a study of cytomegalovirus exposure and HLA in healthy donors. The CDR3 runs to 14 residues. The V end lost 5 bases, the J end lost 6 bases, and 17 bases lay between the germline ends. Germline lookup yields CDR1 WSHSY and CDR2 SAAADI.

The gene calls are TRBV10-2 and TRBJ2-7, with D perhaps matching TRBD1 (5 bases). The source material was PBMCs. The receptor was isolated from a female donor in good health and CMV-seronegative. The CDR3 here is CASSSDPVGREQYF. Here the CDR3 DNA reads TGCGCCAGCAGTTCTGACCCGGTGGGGCGCGAGCAGTACTTC.